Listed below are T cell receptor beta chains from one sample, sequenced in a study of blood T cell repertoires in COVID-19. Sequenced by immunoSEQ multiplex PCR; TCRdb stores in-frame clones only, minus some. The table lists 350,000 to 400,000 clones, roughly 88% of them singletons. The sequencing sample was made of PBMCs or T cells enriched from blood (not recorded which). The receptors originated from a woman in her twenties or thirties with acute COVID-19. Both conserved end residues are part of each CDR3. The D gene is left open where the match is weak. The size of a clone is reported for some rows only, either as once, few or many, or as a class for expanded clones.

CDR3 DNA: TGTGCCACCAACACCGGACAGGGAACTCATTCACCCCTCCACTTT; CDR3 protein: CATNTGQGTHSPLHF; clone size: -; V gene: TRBV10-3; J gene: TRBJ1-6; D gene: TRBD1
CDR3 DNA: TGTGCCAGCAGTTTCATTAGCTCCTACAATGAGCAGTTCTTC; CDR3 protein: CASSFISSYNEQFF; clone size: -; V gene: TRBV7-2; J gene: TRBJ2-1; D gene: -
CDR3 DNA: TGCGCCAGCAGCCTCCTACAGGGAATGAATGAAAAACTGTTTTTT; CDR3 protein: CASSLLQGMNEKLFF; clone size: -; V gene: TRBV4-1; J gene: TRBJ1-4; D gene: -
CDR3 DNA: TGTGCCAGCAGCTTAGGGTCTTATGCGGCTGGAAACACCATATATTTT; CDR3 protein: CASSLGSYAAGNTIYF; clone size: -; V gene: TRBV11-2; J gene: TRBJ1-3; D gene: -
CDR3 DNA: TGCGCCAGCAGCTTGGGACAGAGCCACACTGAAGCTTTCTTT; CDR3 protein: CASSLGQSHTEAFF; clone size: once; V gene: TRBV5-1; J gene: TRBJ1-1; D gene: -
CDR3 DNA: TGTGCCAGCAGTTACCAAGCGGTTAGGACAGATACGCAGTATTTT; CDR3 protein: CASSYQAVRTDTQYF; clone size: -; V gene: TRBV6-2/TRBV6-3; J gene: TRBJ2-3; D gene: -
CDR3 DNA: TGTGCCATCAGTGGGGGACAGGGGCTCTCCTACAATGAGCAGTTCTTC; CDR3 protein: CAISGGQGLSYNEQFF; clone size: few; V gene: TRBV10-3; J gene: TRBJ2-1; D gene: TRBD1
CDR3 DNA: TGTGCCAGCAGGGATGACAGCCACTATGGCTACACCTTC; CDR3 protein: CASRDDSHYGYTF; clone size: -; V gene: TRBV2; J gene: TRBJ1-2; D gene: -
CDR3 DNA: TGTGCCAGCAGTTACTGGACAGGGCTTCCTAACTATGGCTACACCTTC; CDR3 protein: CASSYWTGLPNYGYTF; clone size: -; V gene: TRBV6-6; J gene: TRBJ1-2; D gene: TRBD1
CDR3 DNA: TGCGCCAGCAGTGAGTCTCCCCAGGGGCATCTGAGTGGCTACACCTTC; CDR3 protein: CASSESPQGHLSGYTF; clone size: -; V gene: TRBV10-1; J gene: TRBJ1-2; D gene: -
CDR3 DNA: TGTGCCAGCAGCCGGGGGGGACGGACTGGCACTGAAGCTTTCTTT; CDR3 protein: CASSRGGRTGTEAFF; clone size: -; V gene: TRBV5-6; J gene: TRBJ1-1; D gene: -
CDR3 DNA: TGTGCCACCTACTTTTGGACAGGGGGAAAAACGAACACCGGGGAGCTGTTTTTT; CDR3 protein: CATYFWTGGKTNTGELFF; clone size: -; V gene: TRBV2; J gene: TRBJ2-2; D gene: TRBD1
CDR3 DNA: TGTGCCAGCAGCGCAAAGGGACAGACAGGGGGAGAGACCCAGTACTTC; CDR3 protein: CASSAKGQTGGETQYF; clone size: -; V gene: TRBV9; J gene: TRBJ2-5; D gene: TRBD1
CDR3 DNA: TGTGCCAGCTCACCGCTACGGACGACGGGGGGACAGGACGAGCAGTACTTC; CDR3 protein: CASSPLRTTGGQDEQYF; clone size: -; V gene: TRBV18; J gene: TRBJ2-7; D gene: -
CDR3 DNA: TGTGCCAGCAGGCGATCTCAGGGGGGCTACGGCTACACCTTC; CDR3 protein: CASRRSQGGYGYTF; clone size: -; V gene: TRBV27; J gene: TRBJ1-2; D gene: TRBD1
CDR3 DNA: TGTGCCACCAGCCGCCGGGACAGAGGAAACACCATATATTTT; CDR3 protein: CATSRRDRGNTIYF; clone size: -; V gene: TRBV15; J gene: TRBJ1-3; D gene: TRBD1
CDR3 DNA: TGTGCCAGCAGCTTTCGTCGACAGGGGCATAATTCACCCCTCCACTTT; CDR3 protein: CASSFRRQGHNSPLHF; clone size: -; V gene: TRBV7-2; J gene: TRBJ1-6; D gene: TRBD1
CDR3 DNA: TGCAGCGAGGGACAGGGGAGCACAGATACGCAGTATTTT; CDR3 protein: CSEGQGSTDTQYF; clone size: -; V gene: TRBV29-1; J gene: TRBJ2-3; D gene: TRBD1
CDR3 DNA: TGTGCCAGCAGTGATGAGGGACTGAACACCGGGGAGCTGTTTTTT; CDR3 protein: CASSDEGLNTGELFF; clone size: -; V gene: TRBV2; J gene: TRBJ2-2; D gene: -
CDR3 DNA: TGTGCCAGCAGCATCCGGACGGGACAGGGGTTTTCAGGGGACATGAACACTGAAGCTTTCTTT; CDR3 protein: CASSIRTGQGFSGDMNTEAFF; clone size: -; V gene: TRBV21-1; J gene: TRBJ1-1; D gene: -
CDR3 DNA: TGCAGCGTTGGAGGTAGCGGGGGAACCTACGAGCAGTACTTC; CDR3 protein: CSVGGSGGTYEQYF; clone size: -; V gene: TRBV29-1; J gene: TRBJ2-7; D gene: TRBD2
CDR3 DNA: TGTGCCAGCAGCAACAGCCCCTCCAATTACAATGAGCAGTTCTTC; CDR3 protein: CASSNSPSNYNEQFF; clone size: -; V gene: TRBV9; J gene: TRBJ2-1; D gene: -
CDR3 DNA: TGCAGTGCAAAGTTAGGGGACAGGGAAAACTTC; CDR3 protein: CSAKLGDRENF; clone size: -; V gene: TRBV20-1; J gene: TRBJ2-7; D gene: TRBD1
CDR3 DNA: TGCGCCACCAATACCGGTTCGGGGTACGAGCAGTACTTC; CDR3 protein: CATNTGSGYEQYF; clone size: -; V gene: TRBV5-1; J gene: TRBJ2-7; D gene: -
CDR3 DNA: TGTGCCAGCAGCCACCCCCTGACTAGCGGGGGGTACACAGATACGCAGTATTTT; CDR3 protein: CASSHPLTSGGYTDTQYF; clone size: -; V gene: TRBV7-2; J gene: TRBJ2-3; D gene: TRBD2
CDR3 DNA: TGTGCCAGCAGTCATGCAGGGGGAAACACCATATATTTT; CDR3 protein: CASSHAGGNTIYF; clone size: -; V gene: TRBV7-2; J gene: TRBJ1-3; D gene: -
CDR3 DNA: TGCGCCAGCCTGAAGTTCCCGGGGGGCCAAGAGACCCAGTACTTC; CDR3 protein: CASLKFPGGQETQYF; clone size: -; V gene: TRBV5-1; J gene: TRBJ2-5; D gene: TRBD2
CDR3 DNA: TGTGCCAGTAGTATAGGTAGGGGCTCCTACGAGCAGTACTTC; CDR3 protein: CASSIGRGSYEQYF; clone size: -; V gene: TRBV19; J gene: TRBJ2-7; D gene: -
CDR3 DNA: TGCAGCGTCGCCGGCCTAGCCACGCAGTATTTT; CDR3 protein: CSVAGLATQYF; clone size: -; V gene: TRBV29-1; J gene: TRBJ2-3; D gene: -
CDR3 DNA: TGTGCCAGCAGCCCAGCGGGGGGGCCGGGATACAATGAGCAGTTCTTC; CDR3 protein: CASSPAGGPGYNEQFF; clone size: -; V gene: TRBV3-1/TRBV3-2; J gene: TRBJ2-1; D gene: TRBD2
CDR3 DNA: TGTGCCAGCAGCTTAGGCACTAGTCCTAATGAGCAGTTCTTC; CDR3 protein: CASSLGTSPNEQFF; clone size: few; V gene: TRBV7-3; J gene: TRBJ2-1; D gene: -
CDR3 DNA: TGCGCCAGCAGCTTCTCACCACAGGGCAACTATGGCTACACCTTC; CDR3 protein: CASSFSPQGNYGYTF; clone size: -; V gene: TRBV5-1; J gene: TRBJ1-2; D gene: -
CDR3 DNA: TGTGCCAGCAGCCATCGGACTCTCACAGATACGCAGTATTTT; CDR3 protein: CASSHRTLTDTQYF; clone size: -; V gene: TRBV3-1/TRBV3-2; J gene: TRBJ2-3; D gene: -
CDR3 DNA: TGCGCCAGCAGCCAGTCAGGGATTGGAGTCAACGGTAATGAAAAACTGTTTTTT; CDR3 protein: CASSQSGIGVNGNEKLFF; clone size: -; V gene: TRBV4-1; J gene: TRBJ1-4; D gene: -
CDR3 DNA: TGTGCCAGCAAACCAATCGGGGGTAGCGGGGGCTATGAGCAGTTCTTC; CDR3 protein: CASKPIGGSGGYEQFF; clone size: -; V gene: TRBV28; J gene: TRBJ2-1; D gene: TRBD2
CDR3 DNA: TGCGCCAGCAGCCTTATAGGGGGGGATTCACCCCTCCACTTT; CDR3 protein: CASSLIGGDSPLHF; clone size: -; V gene: TRBV4-1; J gene: TRBJ1-6; D gene: -
CDR3 DNA: TGTGCCAGCAGTCTATCACTTGGGGGGACGGGATATGGCTACACCTTC; CDR3 protein: CASSLSLGGTGYGYTF; clone size: -; V gene: TRBV9; J gene: TRBJ1-2; D gene: -
CDR3 DNA: TGTGCCAGCAGCTTACTACGGGGGGGCCATGGCAATGAGCAGTTCTTC; CDR3 protein: CASSLLRGGHGNEQFF; clone size: -; V gene: TRBV7-2; J gene: TRBJ2-1; D gene: TRBD2
CDR3 DNA: TGTGCCAGCGGGACATTAAGCTACAATGAGCAGTTCTTC; CDR3 protein: CASGTLSYNEQFF; clone size: -; V gene: TRBV27; J gene: TRBJ2-1; D gene: -
CDR3 DNA: TGTGCCAGCAGTGATTGGGACAGGACCTCCTATGGCTACACCTTC; CDR3 protein: CASSDWDRTSYGYTF; clone size: few; V gene: TRBV2; J gene: TRBJ1-2; D gene: TRBD1
CDR3 DNA: TGTGCCAGCAGCCCCAGAAGTCATAATTCACCCCTCCACTTT; CDR3 protein: CASSPRSHNSPLHF; clone size: -; V gene: TRBV9; J gene: TRBJ1-6; D gene: -
CDR3 DNA: TGTGCCAGCAGCTTAGTAGTGAATCAGCCCCAGCATTTT; CDR3 protein: CASSLVVNQPQHF; clone size: once; V gene: TRBV7-2; J gene: TRBJ1-5; D gene: -
CDR3 DNA: TGTGCCAGCAGCCCGGGACAGGGGTTTTTAATCTACGAGCAGTACTTC; CDR3 protein: CASSPGQGFLIYEQYF; clone size: -; V gene: TRBV3-1/TRBV3-2; J gene: TRBJ2-7; D gene: TRBD1
CDR3 DNA: TGTGCCAGCAGTGTGGGACAGGGGATAGCAGATACGCAGTATTTT; CDR3 protein: CASSVGQGIADTQYF; clone size: once; V gene: TRBV27; J gene: TRBJ2-3; D gene: TRBD1
CDR3 DNA: TGTGCCAGCAGCTTAGGGTCCCCCTACGACAGCCAGGACTACGAGCAGTACTTC; CDR3 protein: CASSLGSPYDSQDYEQYF; clone size: once; V gene: TRBV7-8; J gene: TRBJ2-7; D gene: -
CDR3 DNA: TGCGCCAGCCGACCGACAGGGGACACCGGGGAGCTGTTTTTT; CDR3 protein: CASRPTGDTGELFF; clone size: -; V gene: TRBV5-1; J gene: TRBJ2-2; D gene: TRBD1
CDR3 DNA: TGTGCCAGCAGCTTAGCGACAGGACTGAACACCGGGGAGCTGTTTTTT; CDR3 protein: CASSLATGLNTGELFF; clone size: -; V gene: TRBV7-9; J gene: TRBJ2-2; D gene: -